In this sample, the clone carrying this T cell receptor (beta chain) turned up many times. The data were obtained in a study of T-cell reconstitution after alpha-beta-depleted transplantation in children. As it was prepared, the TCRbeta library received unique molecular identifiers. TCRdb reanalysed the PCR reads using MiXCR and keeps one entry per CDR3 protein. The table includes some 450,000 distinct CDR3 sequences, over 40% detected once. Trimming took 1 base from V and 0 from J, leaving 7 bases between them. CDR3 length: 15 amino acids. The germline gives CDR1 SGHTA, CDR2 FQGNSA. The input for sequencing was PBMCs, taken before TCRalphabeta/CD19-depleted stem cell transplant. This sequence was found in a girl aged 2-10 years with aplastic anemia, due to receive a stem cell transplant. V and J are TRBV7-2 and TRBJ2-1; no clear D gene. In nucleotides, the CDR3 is TGTGCCAGCAGCTTAGACCGGAGCTCCTACAATGAGCAGTTCTTC. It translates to CASSLDRSSYNEQFF.